This entry lists 28 T cell receptor beta chains sequenced from one sample in a study of T-cell reconstitution after alpha-beta-depleted transplantation in children. Preparation of the TCRbeta library was carried out with unique molecular identifiers. One entry per CDR3 protein, called by TCRdb with MiXCR from the PCR reads. The sample includes about 440,000 distinct CDR3 sequences, roughly two fifths seen only once; the top ten take 27%. This material consisted of PBMCs, taken before TCRalphabeta/CD19-depleted stem cell transplant. All receptors derive from a girl aged 2-10 years with aplastic anemia, due to receive a stem cell transplant.

J is TRBJ2-5 and V is TRBV30; D unresolved. This CDR3 is 14 amino acids long. The germline V gene encodes CDR1 GTSNPN and CDR2 SVGIG (reference sequence). The ends were cut back, 4 bases at V and 0 bases at J, with 12 bases in the middle. This CDR3 is CAWTYGRHQETQYF. The CDR3 DNA is TGTGCCTGGACGTACGGCCGTCACCAAGAGACCCAGTACTTC.

The chain combines TRBV12-3 or TRBV12-4 with TRBJ2-5; D unresolved. The length of the CDR3 is 12 residues. Between the trimmed V and J ends, which lost 4 bases and 5 bases, there was a span of 8 bases. CDR3 residues: CASSWSVETQYF. CDR3 sequence (DNA): TGTGCCAGCAGTTGGTCTGTCGAGACCCAGTACTTC.

This clonotype appeared a few times. This chain joins TRBV27 and TRBJ2-7; D might be TRBD1 (6 bases). Germline V lookup: CDR1 MNHEY, CDR2 SMNVEV (reference sequence). The CDR3 is 16 residues long. Deletions cut 4 bases from V and 4 bases from J, with 20 bases between. DNA of the CDR3: TGTGCCAGCAGTTCCTCACAGGGTCCAGCAGGATACGAGCAGTACTTC. Translating gives CASSSSQGPAGYEQYF.

The J gene is TRBJ1-4, the V gene TRBV28; the match to TRBD1 covers 12 bases. The V segment lost 6 bases and the J segment 8 bases; nucleotides outside the gene matches: 10. This CDR3 is 16 amino acids long. Germline V gene lookup returns CDR1 MDHEN and CDR2 SYDVKM. The CDR3 reads CASRYPGGTGGEKLFF. CDR3 nucleotide sequence: TGTGCCAGCAGATATCCTGGGGGGACAGGGGGCGAAAAACTGTTTTTT.

The gene calls are TRBV2 and TRBJ2-3; no clear D gene. The germline V and J ends were trimmed by 7 bases and 7 bases, with 15 bases remaining between them. The germline V gene has CDR1 SNHLY and CDR2 FYNNEI. The CDR3 spans 13 residues. The CDR3 region is CASKGSGANTQYF. The CDR3 coding sequence is TGTGCCAGCAAAGGATCGGGTGCAAATACGCAGTATTTT.

The chain carries TRBV20-1 and TRBJ2-3, with D uncertain. Trimming took off 6 bases at V and 1 base at J, with 8 bases between the two ends. CDR1 and CDR2 (germline): DFQATT, SNEGSKA (reference sequence). This CDR3 region has 12 residues. In nucleotides, the CDR3 is TGCAGTGCAGGTTATGGCACAGATACGCAGTATTTT. Amino acids: CSAGYGTDTQYF.

This clonotype showed up just a few times. The V and J genes are TRBV5-5 and TRBJ2-7, with 11 bases identical to TRBD1. Germline V CDR1 and CDR2: SGHKS, YYEKEE (reference sequence). The CDR3 spans 16 residues. Trimming at V came to 2 bases and at J to 3 bases, leaving 7 bases not matched to a gene. CDR3 protein: CASSFSPGQGVYEQYF. As DNA, the CDR3 is TGTGCCAGCAGCTTTTCTCCGGGACAGGGGGTCTACGAGCAGTACTTC.

This sequence joins TRBV4-1 and TRBJ1-1; D is ambiguous. The V end was cut by 5 bases, the J end by 2 bases, with 9 bases between. CDR1 is MGHRA, CDR2 YSYEKL, per germline. CDR3 length: 13 amino acids. CDR3 DNA: TGCGCCAGCAGCGCACAGCTAAACACTGAAGCTTTCTTT. Its translation: CASSAQLNTEAFF.

This clonotype was observed a handful of times. The rearrangement links TRBV9 to TRBJ1-2; D may be TRBD1 (6 bases). Deletions cut 4 bases from V and 8 bases from J, with 12 bases between. Germline V gene sequence: CDR1 SGDLS, CDR2 YYNGEE. This CDR3 contains 12 residues. The CDR3 DNA reads as TGTGCCAGCAGCTCGCGGACAGCCGGCTACACCTTC. Its protein product is CASSSRTAGYTF.

The chain joins TRBV18 to TRBJ2-7, with 12 bases lining up with TRBD2. Germline trimming cut 4 bases from V and 6 bases from J; bases unmatched to any gene: 4. CDR1 KGHSH and CDR2 LQKENI come from the germline V gene. CDR3 length: 14 amino acids. The CDR3 DNA is TGTGCCAGCTCACGGCTAGCGGGAGGGATCGAGCAGTACTTC. Translation gives CASSRLAGGIEQYF.

V and J are TRBV6-1 and TRBJ1-2; 7 nucleotides agree with TRBD1. The junction had 7 bases not matched to a gene; V was cut back by 5 bases and J by 1 base. CDR3 size: 15 residues. CDR1 MNHNS and CDR2 SASEGT come from the germline V gene. The CDR3 DNA is TGTGCCAGCAGTACCTGGACAGGACGTAACTATGGCTACACCTTC. This encodes CASSTWTGRNYGYTF.

In this sample, this clonotype turned up many times. The chain uses TRBV5-1 and TRBJ2-1; D perhaps matches TRBD2 (6 bases). Germline CDR1 reads SGHRS; CDR2 reads YFSETQ. V lost 4 bases and J lost 8, with 7 bases in between. CDR3 length: 11 amino acids. This CDR3 is CASSRGDEQFF. DNA for the CDR3: TGCGCCAGCAGCCGCGGGGATGAGCAGTTCTTC.

V is TRBV4-1 and J is TRBJ2-4; the D call may be TRBD1 or TRBD2 (5 bases each). Trimming stripped 0 bases from V and 8 bases from J, with 11 bases between. Per germline, CDR1 MGHRA and CDR2 YSYEKL. This CDR3 is built from 14 residues. The CDR3 loop reads CASSQDSSRDIQYF. The CDR3 DNA follows: TGCGCCAGCAGCCAAGACTCTAGCAGGGACATTCAGTACTTC.

As DNA, the CDR3 is TGCAGTGCTAGAGGCCAGCTCCAAGAGACCCAGTACTTC. Translating gives CSARGQLQETQYF. The gene calls are TRBV20-1 and TRBJ2-5; no firm D call. The CDR3 consists of 13 residues. Trimming stripped 1 base from V and 1 base from J, with 7 bases between. The germline CDR1 and CDR2 sequences are DFQATT and SNEGSKA (reference sequence).

The chain recombines TRBV12-3 or TRBV12-4 with TRBJ2-1; a weak D match, TRBD2 (7 bases). Trimming shortened V by 5 bases and J by 4 bases, and 15 bases separated the two germline ends. The CDR3 has 15 amino acids. As DNA, the CDR3 is TGTGCCAGCAGTCCCGAGGGGGGGCGGTACAATGAGCAGTTCTTC. Translated, it gives CASSPEGGRYNEQFF.

This clonotype was detected ten times or more. This chain uses TRBV3-1 with TRBJ1-5; D is undetermined. This CDR3 comprises 14 residues. Trimming pared 1 base from V and 6 bases from J, leaving 10 bases between. In germline, CDR1 is LGHDT, CDR2 YNNKEL (reference sequence). CDR3 residues: CASSQGVITQPQHF. The CDR3 nucleotides read TGTGCCAGCAGCCAAGGAGTAATCACTCAGCCCCAGCATTTT.

This clonotype appeared many times. The V call is TRBV12-3 or TRBV12-4, the J call TRBJ2-5, with D hard to call. This CDR3 has 14 residues. The V end was cut by 5 bases, the J end by 0 bases, with 10 bases between. CDR3 bases: TGTGCCAGCAGTCCTAATACCTACCAAGAGACCCAGTACTTC. It codes for CASSPNTYQETQYF.

In its sample, this clonotype was seen a few times. The chain uses TRBV10-3 and TRBJ2-7; unclear D gene. CDR1 is ENHRY and CDR2 is SYGVKD in the germline V gene. V was cut by 2 bases and J by 3 bases, with 14 bases left in between. CDR3 length: 15 residues. CDR3 residues: CAISERADLYYEQYF. CDR3 in DNA: TGTGCCATCAGTGAGAGGGCAGATCTATACTACGAGCAGTACTTC.

The rearrangement joins TRBV20-1 to TRBJ1-1; TRBD1 is a possible D gene (5 bases). CDR1 is DFQATT, CDR2 SNEGSKA, per germline (reference sequence). CDR3 length equals 14 residues. The V end was cut by 1 base, the J end by 0 bases, with 9 bases between. The CDR3 bases are TGCAGTGCTAGAGTAGGACACATGAACACTGAAGCTTTCTTT. Encoded protein: CSARVGHMNTEAFF.

The rearrangement uses TRBV14 and TRBJ1-1; D call uncertain. This CDR3 is built from 19 residues. Germline-derived CDR1 and CDR2 are SGHDN and FVKESK. Trimming took off 2 bases at V and 1 base at J, with 23 bases between the two ends. The CDR3 DNA reads TGTGCCAGCAGCCAATGGTTCATGGAGGCAGTTCGCTCGAACACTGAAGCTTTCTTT. It translates to CASSQWFMEAVRSNTEAFF.

This chain joins TRBV20-1 and TRBJ2-7; D is unclear. The CDR3 loop spans 15 amino acids. CDR1 is DFQATT, CDR2 SNEGSKA, per germline (reference sequence). V gave up 6 bases and J gave up 5 bases, with 23 bases separating them. The CDR3 DNA is TGCAGTGCGCCTTCTCCCCGTAGTGTCAGTAACGAGCAGTACTTC. Translating it yields CSAPSPRSVSNEQYF.

This clonotype turned up a few times. V is TRBV6-2 or TRBV6-3 and J is TRBJ2-1, with D perhaps TRBD1 or TRBD2 (6 bases each). Trimming shortened V by 6 bases and J by 10 bases, and 16 bases separated the two germline ends. The length of the CDR3 is 13 residues. CDR1 and CDR2 from the germline V gene are MNHEY and SVGEGT. The CDR3 DNA reads TGTGCCAGCAGCACCTGGGGGGCTGGGGAGCAGTTCTTC. This codes for CASSTWGAGEQFF.

The rearrangement links TRBV6-5 to TRBJ1-4, with D tentatively TRBD1 (5 bases). The germline V gene encodes CDR1 MNHEY and CDR2 SVGAGI. The length of the CDR3 is 16 residues. V dropped 6 bases and J dropped 1 base, with 15 bases sitting between them. CDR3 bases: TGTGCCAGCAGCTTCACTACAGGAAGAACTAATGAAAAACTGTTTTTT. Its protein product is CASSFTTGRTNEKLFF.

A few counts support this clonotype. The CDR3 loop is CASTNPGEKLFF. CDR3 DNA: TGTGCCAGCACCAACCCGGGAGAAAAACTGTTTTTT. V is TRBV9 and J is TRBJ1-4; no reliable D call. Trimming stripped 6 bases from V and 8 bases from J, with 11 bases between. The germline gives CDR1 SGDLS, CDR2 YYNGEE. The CDR3 has 12 residues.

This clonotype was observed a handful of times. This sequence joins TRBV20-1 and TRBJ1-5; D is unclear. Germline-derived CDR1 and CDR2 are DFQATT and SNEGSKA (reference sequence). This CDR3 contains 15 residues. The ends were cut back, 0 bases at V and 7 bases at J, with 16 bases in the middle. CDR3 loop: CSARDRTSAGQPQHF. CDR3 DNA: TGCAGTGCTAGAGATCGAACGTCGGCCGGGCAGCCCCAGCATTTT.

The table lists this clonotype with a few counts. Written as DNA, the CDR3 is TGTGCCAGCCACGTAGGGGGTGGAGAGACCCAGTACTTC. Translation: CASHVGGGETQYF. The chain joins TRBV28 to TRBJ2-5; TRBD1 might be the D (6 bases). Trimming stripped 8 bases from V and 4 bases from J, with 14 bases between. The germline V gene encodes CDR1 MDHEN and CDR2 SYDVKM. The length of the CDR3 is 13 residues.

This clonotype showed up just a few times. This chain uses TRBV19 with TRBJ1-1, with TRBD1 as a possible D gene (5 bases). Germline V CDR1 and CDR2: LNHDA, SQIVND (reference sequence). The V end was cut by 9 bases, the J end by 3 bases, with 20 bases between. The CDR3 extends over 15 amino acids. The CDR3 loop is CASHEGQRLYTEAFF. The CDR3 DNA is TGTGCCAGCCACGAGGGGCAGCGGCTATACACTGAAGCTTTCTTT.

This clonotype was counted once. The J gene is TRBJ2-2, the V gene TRBV5-6; D may be TRBD1 or TRBD2 (6 bases each). Looked up from germline, CDR1 is SGHDT and CDR2 is YYEEEE. The CDR3 covers 16 residues. V was shortened by 3 bases and J by 4 bases, with 16 bases between the two germline ends. The CDR3 region is CASSWGPGAGTGELFF. The CDR3 nucleotides are TGTGCCAGCAGCTGGGGTCCGGGGGCAGGCACCGGGGAGCTGTTTTTT. Variable domain in full (rest from reference TRBV5-6 and TRBJ2-2): DAGVTQSPTHLIKTRGQQVTLRCSPKSGHDTVSWYQQALGQGPQFIFQYYEEEERQRGNFPDRFSGHQFPNYSSELNVNALLLGDSALYLCASSWGPGAGTGELFFGEGSRLTVL.